The 19 T cell receptor beta chains below were found in one sample sequenced in a study of blood T cell repertoires in COVID-19. Profiling relied on immunoSEQ multiplex PCR, and the TCRdb table lists in-frame clones only, not all of them. The sample shows 350,000 to 500,000 clones, roughly 89% of them seen only once. Material for sequencing was peripheral blood. These receptors all come from a man aged 18 to 35 with COVID-19, enrolled during active disease.

The chain carries TRBV5-1 and TRBJ2-5; a weak D match, TRBD1 (6 bases). The V gene's germline CDR1 is SGHRS and CDR2 YFSETQ. Trimming shortened V by 0 bases and J by 5 bases, and 14 bases separated the two germline ends. The CDR3 runs to 15 residues. CDR3 residues: CASSLETGRWETQYF. The CDR3 DNA follows: TGCGCCAGCAGCTTGGAAACAGGGCGTTGGGAGACCCAGTACTTC.

V gene TRBV6-5 combines with J gene TRBJ1-2; 7 bases are shared with TRBD1. Germline lookup yields CDR1 MNHEY and CDR2 SVGAGI. Losses at the gene ends were 8 bases for V and 6 bases for J; bases not matched to a gene: 12. The CDR3 totals 14 residues. The CDR3 DNA sequence: TGTGCCAGCGACCTAGGGGACAGACGCAATGGCTACACCTTC. Translation: CASDLGDRRNGYTF.

This sequence joins TRBV6-5 and TRBJ2-5, with a tentative D call TRBD1 (7 bases). V dropped 0 bases and J dropped 5 bases, with 16 bases sitting between them. The length of the CDR3 is 16 residues. Per germline, CDR1 MNHEY and CDR2 SVGAGI. The CDR3 protein is CASSYSSQGGMETQYF. The CDR3 DNA reads as TGTGCCAGCAGTTACTCGTCTCAGGGGGGAATGGAGACCCAGTACTTC.

V gene TRBV5-8 combines with J gene TRBJ2-2; 7 bases line up with TRBD2. V gave up 4 bases and J gave up 5 bases; unmatched junction bases: 8. The CDR3 has 15 residues. Germline values: CDR1 SGHTS, CDR2 YDEGEE. The CDR3 is CASSPIWGGTGELFF. Here the CDR3 DNA reads TGTGCCAGCAGCCCTATCTGGGGAGGGACCGGGGAGCTGTTTTTT.

This clone was seen a single time. The chain recombines TRBV6-5 with TRBJ1-1; D is uncertain. Germline V gives CDR1 MNHEY, CDR2 SVGAGI. The CDR3 sequence is 11 residues long. V was pared by 5 bases and J by 10 bases, with 11 bases between. CDR3 bases: TGTGCCAGCAGTACCCCCGCGGGAGCTTTCTTT. As protein: CASSTPAGAFF.

The chain carries TRBV4-1 and TRBJ2-2, with D possibly TRBD2 on 6 matching bases. V lost 4 bases and J lost 6, with 12 bases in between. CDR1 and CDR2 from the germline V gene are MGHRA and YSYEKL. The CDR3 totals 14 residues. The CDR3 loop reads CASSPPGGSGELFF. The CDR3 coding sequence is TGCGCCAGCAGCCCCCCCGGGGGTTCCGGGGAGCTGTTTTTT.

V usage is TRBV7-8 and J usage is TRBJ1-6; maybe TRBD1 (5 bases). Trimming took off 9 bases at V and 5 bases at J, with 17 bases between the two ends. CDR1 and CDR2 from the germline V gene are SGHVS and FQNEAQ. The CDR3 runs to 15 residues. CDR3 nucleotide sequence: TGTGCCAGTAAACCAGGACGGGGGGATAATTCACCCCTCCACTTT. The encoded protein is CASKPGRGDNSPLHF.

J is TRBJ1-5 and V is TRBV6-4, with D hard to call. Per the germline V gene, CDR1 is MRHNA and CDR2 is SNTAGT. V lost 9 bases, J lost 0 bases, and 18 bases lay in between. The CDR3 length is 16 residues. CDR3 sequence (DNA): TGTGCCAGAATCGGGGAGGAGCCCTATAGCAATCAGCCCCAGCATTTT. Its protein product is CARIGEEPYSNQPQHF.

This rearrangement joins TRBV25-1 to TRBJ2-1; TRBD2 is a possible D gene (5 bases). The CDR3 loop spans 14 amino acids. Per the germline V gene, CDR1 is MGHDK and CDR2 is SYGVNS. The germline V and J ends were trimmed by 7 bases and 1 base, with 11 bases remaining between them. The CDR3 region is CASNHAGSYNEQFF. CDR3 in DNA: TGTGCCAGCAACCACGCGGGTTCCTACAATGAGCAGTTCTTC.

CDR3 sequence (DNA): TGTGCCACCAGCAGAGACCTCTACAGGGGGCTCGGGGGGCCCCAGCATTTT. Protein product: CATSRDLYRGLGGPQHF. The rearrangement uses TRBV15 and TRBJ1-5; 9 bases fit TRBD1. This CDR3 region has 17 residues. V lost 0 bases and J lost 9; bases outside the gene matches: 12. In germline, CDR1 is LNHNV, CDR2 YYDKDF (reference sequence).

CDR3 amino acids: CASSSQGDSGNTIYF. CDR3 coding DNA: TGTGCCAGTAGTTCTCAGGGCGACTCTGGAAACACCATATATTTT. J is TRBJ1-3 and V is TRBV19; D might be TRBD1 (5 bases). The CDR3 spans 15 residues. V shed 5 bases and J shed 0 bases, with 11 bases lying between them. Germline V gene sequence: CDR1 LNHDA, CDR2 SQIVND (reference sequence).

The V and J genes are TRBV6-5 and TRBJ2-1; 7 bases line up with TRBD1. CDR3 length: 15 amino acids. With V trimmed by 7 bases and J by 8 bases, 14 bases remained unmatched. The germline CDR1 and CDR2 sequences are MNHEY and SVGAGI. The chain's CDR3 is CASKSTGVPTDEQFF. The CDR3 bases are TGTGCCAGCAAATCAACAGGGGTACCTACTGATGAGCAGTTCTTC.

V usage is TRBV4-1 and J usage is TRBJ2-4; 13 bases are shared with TRBD2. The germline V gene has CDR1 MGHRA and CDR2 YSYEKL. V dropped 1 base and J dropped 3; count of bases not matched to a gene: 12. The CDR3 contains 20 residues. The CDR3 loop reads CASSQGPPPLAGGLKNIQYF. The CDR3 DNA is TGCGCCAGCAGCCAAGGTCCCCCTCCACTAGCGGGGGGGCTCAAAAACATTCAGTACTTC.

The chain uses TRBV13 and TRBJ2-5, with 8 bases aligning to TRBD2. Per germline, CDR1 PRHDT and CDR2 FYEKMQ (reference sequence). This CDR3 comprises 13 residues. Trimming took 5 bases from V and 4 from J; bases not matched to a gene: 3. CDR3 in DNA: TGTGCCAGCAGCACCGGGACTAGAGAGACCCAGTACTTC. As protein: CASSTGTRETQYF.

Comment on this clone: Distinct nucleotide sequences in the sample also encode this CDR3. V is TRBV19 and J is TRBJ2-7; TRBD1 matches at 7 bases. J gave up 0 bases and V 6 bases, and 5 bases lay outside the gene matches. Germline V CDR1 and CDR2: LNHDA, SQIVND (reference sequence). The CDR3 spans 14 residues. DNA for the CDR3: TGTGCCAGTAGCCGGGACAGAAGCTCCTACGAGCAGTACTTC. Protein: CASSRDRSSYEQYF.

V usage is TRBV3-1 (or the pseudogene TRBV3-2) and J usage is TRBJ2-7; 11 positions match TRBD2. Unmatched junction bases numbered 6, after V lost 4 bases and J lost 4 bases. Germline V gives CDR1 LGHDT, CDR2 YNNKEL (reference sequence). This CDR3 spans 15 amino acids. The DNA of the CDR3 is TGTGCCAGCAGCCTACTAACTAGCGGGGGATACGAGCAGTACTTC. Amino acid sequence: CASSLLTSGGYEQYF.

This chain connects TRBV18 to TRBJ2-2; TRBD1 agrees at 8 bases. The CDR3 has 17 residues. Germline V gene sequence: CDR1 KGHSH, CDR2 LQKENI. V dropped 3 bases and J dropped 1; count of bases not matched to a gene: 7. CDR3 region: CASSPNPGTGNTGELFF. The CDR3 bases are TGTGCCAGCTCACCCAACCCCGGGACAGGGAACACCGGGGAGCTGTTTTTT.

The gene calls are TRBV18 and TRBJ1-2; D gene uncertain. This CDR3 region has 14 residues. Trimming removed 0 bases at V and 4 bases at J, with 9 bases between. Germline CDR1 KGHSH, CDR2 LQKENI. CDR3 nucleotide sequence: TGTGCCAGCTCACCACCCGAGGGTATCTATGGCTACACCTTC. The encoded protein is CASSPPEGIYGYTF. Using reference TRBV18 and TRBJ1-2 for the parts outside the CDR3, the full variable domain is NAGVMQNPRHLVRRRGQEARLRCSPMKGHSHVYWYRQLPEEGLKFMVYLQKENIIDESGMPKERFSAEFPKEGPSILRIQQVVRGDSAAYFCASSPPEGIYGYTFGSGTRLTVV.

This sequence joins TRBV5-1 and TRBJ2-1; possible D gene TRBD2, 6 bases. CDR1 and CDR2 (germline): SGHRS, YFSETQ. V shed 7 bases and J shed 5 bases, with 19 bases lying between them. This CDR3 region has 15 residues. The CDR3 DNA follows: TGCGCCAGCGCCTTGGGTAGTGGGAGGAACAATGAGCAGTTCTTC. This gives the protein CASALGSGRNNEQFF.